These 27 T cell receptor beta chains originate from one sample sequenced in a study of T cells after posttransplantation cyclophosphamide (dated by TCRdb to about 2016). The receptor library was made with the immunoSEQ multiplex PCR assay. TCRdb provides this immuneACCESS table in a form limited to in-frame rearrangements. Some clones are lacking; in checked studies, under half of them reflect an unresolved V gene, and why the rest are absent is not known. This sample lists some 20,000 clones; approximately 98% were detected once. The biggest ten clones account for approximately 0.13% of the sample. Viable CD3+CD4+ or CD3+CD8+ cells that were CCR7+CD45RA+CD45RO-CD95-CD27+CD28+ were classified as naive T cells. Sequencing was carried out using naive CD4+ T cells sorted from PBMCs. The receptors here all came from a man aged 45-60 years in good health, CMV-negative, and a related stem cell transplant donor.

The V and J genes are TRBV5-1 and TRBJ1-3, with a possible D match to TRBD1 (6 bases). The CDR3 loop spans 14 amino acids. CDR1 is SGHRS and CDR2 is YFSETQ in the germline V gene. V was trimmed by 4 bases and J by 8 bases, leaving 16 bases between them. The CDR3, as DNA: TGCGCCAGCAGCGTCGGACAGAAGGTAGACACCATATATTTT. It is translated as CASSVGQKVDTIYF.

The chain couples TRBV19 to TRBJ2-5, with 13 nucleotides matching TRBD2. CDR3 length: 18 amino acids. Germline lookup yields CDR1 LNHDA and CDR2 SQIVND (reference sequence). V dropped 1 base and J dropped 4; count of bases not matched to a gene: 9. CDR3: CASSIGTSGSWVGETQYF. The DNA of the CDR3 is TGTGCCAGTAGTATAGGGACTAGCGGGAGTTGGGTTGGAGAGACCCAGTACTTC.

The rearrangement links TRBV18 to TRBJ1-1, with D unclear. From germline, CDR1 is KGHSH and CDR2 LQKENI. Trimming left V 0 bases short and J 3 bases short, with 8 bases between. This CDR3 has 14 residues. CDR3 loop: CASSPPSVDTEAFF. CDR3 DNA sequence: TGTGCCAGCTCACCACCGAGCGTGGACACTGAAGCTTTCTTT.

The rearrangement links TRBV5-1 to TRBJ1-2; D is ambiguous. The germline V gene has CDR1 SGHRS and CDR2 YFSETQ. V was clipped by 2 bases and J by 8 bases, with 13 bases between them. The CDR3 runs 13 residues. As DNA, the CDR3 is TGCGCCAGCAGCTTTGGTACGGGTGAGGGCTACACCTTC. Its translation is CASSFGTGEGYTF.

V usage is TRBV2 and J usage is TRBJ1-1; TRBD1 is a possible D gene (6 bases). From germline, CDR1 is SNHLY and CDR2 FYNNEI. The CDR3 has 14 residues. The V end was cut by 1 base, the J end by 3 bases, with 9 bases between. The CDR3 DNA follows: TGTGCCAGCAGTGAAGACAGGGTTTACACTGAAGCTTTCTTT. It encodes CASSEDRVYTEAFF.

This chain joins TRBV7-3 and TRBJ2-2; 8 positions match TRBD1. Germline CDR1 SGHTA, CDR2 FQGTGA. Trimming removed 5 bases from V and 0 bases from J; junction bases left unmatched: 8. The CDR3 totals 17 residues. The chain's CDR3 is CASSTFGQGANTGELFF. The CDR3 DNA follows: TGTGCCAGCAGCACCTTTGGACAGGGAGCGAACACCGGGGAGCTGTTTTTT. Combining the CDR3 with reference TRBV7-3 and TRBJ2-2 gives the whole variable domain GAGVSQTPSNKVTEKGKYVELRCDPISGHTALYWYRQSLGQGPEFLIYFQGTGAADDSGLPNDRFFAVRPEGSVSTLKIQRTERGDSAVYLCASSTFGQGANTGELFFGEGSRLTVL.

This clone has only a few counts. The CDR3 sequence is CASTETGFISGNTIYF. The CDR3 DNA reads TGTGCCAGCACTGAGACAGGGTTCATCTCTGGAAACACCATATATTTT. V and J are TRBV6-1 and TRBJ1-3; TRBD1 aligns across 7 bases. The CDR3 spans 16 residues. After removal of 7 bases from V and 0 bases from J, the junction contained 9 bases not matched to a gene. Germline CDR1 reads MNHNS; CDR2 reads SASEGT.

This chain uses TRBV7-8 with TRBJ1-5; 10 nucleotides match TRBD1. CDR1 and CDR2 from the germline V gene are SGHVS and FQNEAQ. With V trimmed by 3 bases and J by 9 bases, 8 bases remained unmatched. This CDR3 region has 15 residues. The CDR3 DNA is TGTGCCAGCAGCTTCGAGGACAGGGGGAGGAGGCCCCAGCATTTT. Translated: CASSFEDRGRRPQHF.

The chain uses TRBV5-6 and TRBJ2-7, with TRBD1 matching 7 bases. V gave up 1 base and J gave up 4 bases; unmatched junction bases: 8. CDR3 length: 15 residues. The V gene's germline CDR1 is SGHDT and CDR2 YYEEEE. The chain's CDR3 is CASSLLGTDTYEQYF. CDR3 bases: TGTGCCAGCAGCTTGCTAGGGACAGATACATACGAGCAGTACTTC.

The J gene is TRBJ1-5, the V gene TRBV19, with D unclear. This CDR3 spans 15 amino acids. Germline V gives CDR1 LNHDA, CDR2 SQIVND (reference sequence). The ends were cut back, 4 bases at V and 0 bases at J, with 10 bases in the middle. This CDR3 is CASSRDFNSNQPQHF. CDR3 DNA: TGTGCCAGTAGTAGAGATTTTAATAGCAATCAGCCCCAGCATTTT.

This clone has a single count. The V gene is TRBV10-3, the J gene TRBJ2-3; weak D call: TRBD2 (7 bases). CDR3 length equals 16 residues. CDR1 and CDR2 from the germline V gene are ENHRY and SYGVKD. The V gene lost 4 bases and the J gene lost 3 bases, with 17 bases spanning the gap. The CDR3 coding sequence is TGTGCCATCAGTGGGTTAAGGGGGGGAGGGACAGATACGCAGTATTTT. It encodes CAISGLRGGGTDTQYF.

This chain links TRBV5-1 with TRBJ2-7; D possibly corresponds to TRBD1 (7 bases). Trimming left V 6 bases short and J 3 bases short, with 16 bases between. In germline, CDR1 is SGHRS, CDR2 YFSETQ. This CDR3 has 14 residues. Here the CDR3 reads CASTRDSDLYEQYF. The CDR3 DNA reads TGCGCCAGCACGCGGGACAGCGACCTCTACGAGCAGTACTTC. The full variable domain, rest sourced from reference TRBV5-1 and TRBJ2-7, is KAGVTQTPRYLIKTRGQQVTLSCSPISGHRSVSWYQQTPGQGLQFLFEYFSETQRNKGNFPGRFSGRQFSNSRSEMNVSTLELGDSALYLCASTRDSDLYEQYFGPGTRLTVT.

For the CDR3, the DNA is TGTGCCAGCTCACCACCGACAGGGGGAGGGACTGAAGCTTTCTTT. Amino acid sequence: CASSPPTGGGTEAFF. This chain links TRBV18 with TRBJ1-1, with 9 bases aligning to TRBD1. The CDR3 runs to 15 residues. The germline CDR1 and CDR2 sequences are KGHSH and LQKENI. The junction had 4 bases not matched to a gene; V was cut back by 0 bases and J by 5 bases. The variable domain in full, completed from reference TRBV18 and TRBJ1-1, reads NAGVMQNPRHLVRRRGQEARLRCSPMKGHSHVYWYRQLPEEGLKFMVYLQKENIIDESGMPKERFSAEFPKEGPSILRIQQVVRGDSAAYFCASSPPTGGGTEAFFGQGTRLTVV.

The rearrangement uses TRBV2 and TRBJ1-5; D is ambiguous. The germline V and J ends were trimmed by 7 bases and 5 bases, with 12 bases remaining between them. CDR1 is SNHLY and CDR2 is FYNNEI in the germline V gene. The length of the CDR3 is 13 residues. The CDR3 here is CASKMARDQPQHF. The CDR3 DNA sequence: TGTGCCAGCAAGATGGCGAGGGATCAGCCCCAGCATTTT.

This chain uses TRBV5-1 with TRBJ2-2; 10 positions agree with TRBD1. The germline V gene has CDR1 SGHRS and CDR2 YFSETQ. The CDR3 length is 16 residues. J was trimmed by 4 bases and V by 4 bases; bases with no gene match: 7. This CDR3 is CASSDDRGLVTGELFF. The CDR3, as DNA: TGCGCCAGCAGCGATGACAGGGGGCTCGTCACCGGGGAGCTGTTTTTT.

The rearrangement uses TRBV7-6 and TRBJ1-3; TRBD1 is a possible D gene (5 bases). CDR1 SGHVS and CDR2 FNYEAQ come from the germline V gene. Trimming stripped 2 bases from V and 0 bases from J, with 14 bases between. The CDR3 is 17 residues long. CDR3 nucleotides: TGTGCCAGCAGCTTAATCGTTCAGGGTTACTCTGGAAACACCATATATTTT. Translation gives CASSLIVQGYSGNTIYF.

J is TRBJ2-5 and V is TRBV5-1, with 9 nucleotides matching TRBD1. The CDR3 loop spans 13 amino acids. CDR1 and CDR2 from the germline V gene are SGHRS and YFSETQ. V shed 4 bases and J 5 bases; nucleotides not matched to a gene: 3. CDR3 sequence: CASSTGGGETQYF. The CDR3 nucleotides read TGCGCCAGCAGCACAGGGGGCGGGGAGACCCAGTACTTC.

The chain joins TRBV4-1 to TRBJ2-7; a possible D gene is TRBD2 (6 bases). V lost 3 bases and J 6 bases, leaving 18 bases between the germline ends. CDR3 length: 15 residues. Germline CDR1 reads MGHRA; CDR2 reads YSYEKL. The chain's CDR3 is CASSHQPRGMVEQYF. DNA of the CDR3: TGCGCCAGCAGCCACCAACCGCGGGGAATGGTCGAGCAGTACTTC.

The chain carries TRBV9 and TRBJ2-1; 9 nucleotides line up with TRBD1. V shed 3 bases and J 4 bases; nucleotides not matched to a gene: 5. Germline V gene data show CDR1 as SGDLS and CDR2 as YYNGEE. This CDR3 contains 15 residues. The CDR3 nucleotides are TGTGCCAGCAGCGGGGACAGGGCGCCGTACAATGAGCAGTTCTTC. This encodes CASSGDRAPYNEQFF. Looking up the rest from reference TRBV9 and TRBJ2-1 gives the full variable domain: DSGVTQTPKHLITATGQRVTLRCSPRSGDLSVYWYQQSLDQGLQFLIQYYNGEERAKGNILERFSAQQFPDLHSELNLSSLELGDSALYFCASSGDRAPYNEQFFGPGTRLTVL.

The V and J genes are TRBV6-1 and TRBJ2-7; D uncertain. V lost 1 base to trimming and J lost 3 bases, with 7 bases between them. The CDR3 loop spans 13 amino acids. Per the germline V gene, CDR1 is MNHNS and CDR2 is SASEGT. CDR3 nucleotides: TGTGCCAGCAGTGAAGGTCAGAACTACGAGCAGTACTTC. Protein product: CASSEGQNYEQYF.

This clone was seen only once. V gene TRBV10-2 combines with J gene TRBJ2-1; 11 bases line up with TRBD2. The CDR3 extends over 19 amino acids. Unmatched junction bases numbered 17, after V lost 6 bases and J lost 4 bases. Germline lookup yields CDR1 WSHSY and CDR2 SAAADI. The CDR3 coding sequence is TGCGCCAGCAGCTACCGCACCCAGAAACTAGCGGGAGTTTACAATGAGCAGTTCTTC. Translation gives CASSYRTQKLAGVYNEQFF.

This chain links TRBV5-6 with TRBJ1-1, with D tentatively TRBD1 (5 bases). Trimming removed 0 bases at V and 13 bases at J, with 16 bases between. The CDR3 is 13 amino acids. The V gene's germline CDR1 is SGHDT and CDR2 YYEEEE. The DNA of the CDR3 is TGTGCCAGCAGCTTGGGTCAGGGCCATCTTGATTTCTTT. Translating it yields CASSLGQGHLDFF.

The chain recombines TRBV19 with TRBJ1-4; 7 positions agree with TRBD1. The CDR3 contains 16 residues. The V gene's germline CDR1 is LNHDA and CDR2 SQIVND (reference sequence). After removal of 6 bases from V and 2 bases from J, the junction contained 9 bases not matched to a gene. The CDR3 is CASSRQGGITNEKLFF. The CDR3 nucleotides read TGTGCCAGTAGCCGCCAGGGGGGCATTACTAATGAAAAACTGTTTTTT.

This clone has a single count. The chain carries TRBV6-5 and TRBJ2-3; D is undetermined. Between the trimmed V and J ends, which lost 5 bases and 0 bases, there was a span of 9 bases. Germline CDR1 and CDR2: MNHEY and SVGAGI. The CDR3 contains 14 residues. CDR3 DNA sequence: TGTGCCAGCAGTCTCGATGGCAGCACAGATACGCAGTATTTT. This sequence encodes CASSLDGSTDTQYF.

The chain is built from TRBV4-3 and TRBJ1-6; 7 nucleotides agree with TRBD1. CDR1 LGHNA and CDR2 YSLEER come from the germline V gene. V shed 0 bases and J 8 bases; nucleotides not matched to a gene: 7. CDR3 length: 16 amino acids. The CDR3 DNA is TGCGCCAGCAGCCAAGAATATAGACAGGGTTATTCACCCCTCCACTTT. This translates into CASSQEYRQGYSPLHF.

The chain employs TRBV6-6 and TRBJ1-2; no clear D. CDR1 MNHNY and CDR2 SVGAGI come from the germline V gene (reference sequence). This CDR3 is 12 amino acids long. Trimming removed 5 bases at V and 2 bases at J, with 6 bases between. The chain's CDR3 is CASSQVNYGYTF. CDR3 in DNA: TGTGCCAGCAGTCAGGTGAACTATGGCTACACCTTC.

The V and J genes are TRBV18 and TRBJ2-3; the D gene is possibly TRBD2 (6 bases). This CDR3 is built from 15 residues. With 6 bases removed from V and 4 bases from J, the gap between germline ends came to 17 bases. Germline loops: CDR1 KGHSH, CDR2 LQKENI. The CDR3 coding sequence is TGTGCCAGCTCGCTAGCGCAGGGTAGGCCAGATACGCAGTATTTT. It translates to CASSLAQGRPDTQYF. The full variable domain, completed using reference TRBV18 and TRBJ2-3, is NAGVMQNPRHLVRRRGQEARLRCSPMKGHSHVYWYRQLPEEGLKFMVYLQKENIIDESGMPKERFSAEFPKEGPSILRIQQVVRGDSAAYFCASSLAQGRPDTQYFGPGTRLTVL.